This T cell receptor beta chain was sequenced for a study of cytomegalovirus exposure and HLA in healthy donors. Note on this clone: The antigen remains unidentified.

General study results and limits: Some TCR beta chains (roughly 150 of them) were listed as cytomegalovirus-associated. Most CMV-associated TCR beta chains appeared HLA-restricted in a later analysis.

CDR3 length equals 13 residues. Looked up from germline, CDR1 is MNHEY and CDR2 is SVGAGI. V lost 7 bases, J lost 4 bases, and 6 bases stayed unmatched. PCR involved 60 Vbeta and 13 Jbeta primers. Some clones are missing from TCRdb's copy, which holds only in-frame ones; the method was immunoSEQ multiplex PCR. The sample includes over 110,000 clones, 82% seen only once; the top ten take around 2.5%. Sequences were obtained from PBMCs. The chain employs TRBV6-5 and TRBJ2-5; 7 bases agree with TRBD2. The clonotype originates from a male donor in good health and CMV-seronegative. This CDR3 reads CASNRGSGETQYF. The CDR3 nucleotides are TGTGCCAGCAATCGCGGGAGTGGAGAGACCCAGTACTTC.